This section outlines one T cell receptor beta chain sequence together with its context. The target antigen is unknown. The second PCR ran roughly 6 to 11 cycles with a sample-barcoded 5' primer and J-beta primers. A template-switch adaptor containing 12 random nucleotides labeled each cDNA molecule. One entry per CDR3 protein, called by TCRdb with MiXCR from the 5' RACE reads. The sample has 550,000 to 650,000 distinct CDR3 sequences, roughly a quarter seen once. Germline CDR1 reads MNHNY; CDR2 reads SVGAGI (reference sequence). This CDR3 is built from 16 residues. This entry comes from a study of blood T cells in healthy people across ages. Study results and caveats: Strong correlation was found linking TCR beta diversity to naive T cell percentage.

These data were also reused for a study on T cells of mothers and their children. That report notes: Each child contributed approximately 3.3 million TCR beta CDR3 reads, while each mother contributed over 9 million.

The sequence was obtained from a boy younger than 10 in good health. Sequences were obtained from blood. The rearrangement uses TRBV6-6 and TRBJ2-1, with 11 bases matching TRBD2. The end of the DNA aligns better with TRBJ2-5, so the J call may be wrong. CDR3 in amino acids: CASSYLAGGLGETQYF. CDR3 DNA sequence: TGTGCCAGCAGTTACCTAGCGGGGGGACTTGGGGAGACCCAGTACTTC.